This T cell receptor (beta chain) was obtained from a study of T cell changes during pregnancy in multiple sclerosis. The table came from immunoSEQ multiplex PCR; TCRdb's copy has only in-frame clones and leaves some out. The top ten clones hold roughly 5% of a sample with about 66,000 clones, 91% of them seen once. CDR1 is PRHDT, CDR2 FYEKMQ, per germline (reference sequence). The CDR3 contains 16 residues. V was clipped by 4 bases and J by 1 base; unmatched bases: 5. This TCR was sampled from a female donor with multiple sclerosis, enrolled in a pregnancy study. The chain carries TRBV13 and TRBJ2-2; the match to TRBD2 covers 8 bases. The material was CD8+ T cells from peripheral blood mononuclear cells, obtained before pregnancy. The CDR3 here is CASSSDSGGNTGELFF. Written as DNA, the CDR3 is TGTGCCAGCAGCTCCGACAGCGGGGGGAACACCGGGGAGCTGTTTTTT.